The 32 T cell receptor beta chains listed next were all sequenced from one sample in a study of cytomegalovirus exposure and HLA in healthy donors (dated by TCRdb to 2015 to 2018). Libraries were prepared through the immunoSEQ multiplex PCR assay. A mixture of 60 forward primers for TCR Vbeta segments and 13 reverse primers for TCR Jbeta segments was used in the multiplex PCR. In TCRdb, the immuneACCESS table is reduced to in-frame sequences with V and J assigned. These tables do not hold every clone; where another copy was compared, an unresolved V gene accounts for under half, and the others remain unexplained. This sample lists over 150,000 clones; approximately 83% were detected once. The ten largest clones represent 1.2% of the sample. Source material: PBMCs. These TCRs come from a boy aged 2 to 10 in good health and CMV-seronegative.

This clone appeared a single time. The J gene is TRBJ2-5, the V gene TRBV6-5; the match to TRBD1 covers 10 bases. The trim removed 5 bases at V and 5 bases at J, leaving 8 bases unmatched. The CDR3 has 15 residues. Germline values: CDR1 MNHEY, CDR2 SVGAGI. The CDR3 region has the DNA TGTGCCAGCAGTGGGTCTGGGACAGGGGAGGAGACCCAGTACTTC. This codes for CASSGSGTGEETQYF.

The rearrangement uses TRBV27 and TRBJ2-6; D is possibly TRBD1 (5 bases). There are 15 residues in the CDR3. Between the trimmed V and J ends, which lost 3 bases and 0 bases, there was a span of 6 bases. The germline CDR1 and CDR2 sequences are MNHEY and SMNVEV (reference sequence). The CDR3 DNA sequence: TGTGCCAGCAGTTTCCAGGGCTCTGGGGCCAACGTCCTGACTTTC. Encoded protein: CASSFQGSGANVLTF.

The chain carries TRBV9 and TRBJ2-5; D is perhaps TRBD2 (5 bases). The ends were cut back, 4 bases at V and 8 bases at J, with 15 bases in the middle. In germline, CDR1 is SGDLS, CDR2 YYNGEE. The CDR3 runs to 13 residues. The CDR3 DNA is TGTGCCAGCAGCCCCGGGATATCGGAAACCCAGTACTTC. Its protein product is CASSPGISETQYF.

This clone was seen a few times. The rearrangement uses TRBV19 and TRBJ2-3, with 7 nucleotides matching TRBD2. CDR1 is LNHDA, CDR2 SQIVND, per germline (reference sequence). This CDR3 is built from 18 residues. V shed 3 bases and J 1 base; nucleotides not matched to a gene: 13. The CDR3 is CASSIEGGRAGGTDTQYF. Here the CDR3 DNA reads TGTGCCAGTAGTATCGAAGGAGGGAGGGCCGGAGGCACAGATACGCAGTATTTT.

V usage is TRBV4-3 and J usage is TRBJ2-3, with 7 bases fitting TRBD2. The CDR3 length is 17 residues. In germline, CDR1 is LGHNA, CDR2 YSLEER. J gave up 2 bases and V 0 bases, and 8 bases lay outside the gene matches. The CDR3 sequence is CASSQDGDYPHTDTQYF. CDR3 DNA sequence: TGCGCCAGCAGCCAAGATGGGGACTACCCTCACACAGATACGCAGTATTTT.

The chain couples TRBV4-1 to TRBJ1-2, with 8 bases lining up with TRBD1. The CDR3 runs 14 residues. V shed 2 bases and J 3 bases; nucleotides not matched to a gene: 2. Germline assignment: CDR1 MGHRA and CDR2 YSYEKL. CDR3 nucleotide sequence: TGCGCCAGCAGCCAACCGACAGGGGACTATGGCTACACCTTC. Translating it yields CASSQPTGDYGYTF.

The V call is TRBV29-1, the J call TRBJ1-1; perhaps TRBD1 as D (6 bases). In germline, CDR1 is SQVTM, CDR2 ANQGSEA. The CDR3 is 13 residues long. V lost 7 bases to trimming and J lost 0 bases, with 12 bases between them. The DNA of the CDR3 is TGCAGCGCCGGAACAGGGATGAACACTGAAGCTTTCTTT. It codes for CSAGTGMNTEAFF.

This clone was detected only once. V and J are TRBV6-1 and TRBJ1-5, with a tentative D call TRBD1 (5 bases). The V gene's germline CDR1 is MNHNS and CDR2 SASEGT. The CDR3 extends over 13 amino acids. V shed 6 bases and J shed 6 bases, with 12 bases lying between them. The CDR3 bases are TGTGCCAGCAGGGCAGGGTCTGCTCAGCCCCAGCATTTT. It specifies CASRAGSAQPQHF.

The chain couples TRBV6-5 to TRBJ2-2; 8 nucleotides line up with TRBD1. V dropped 2 bases and J dropped 2; count of bases not matched to a gene: 4. The CDR3 covers 16 residues. CDR1 and CDR2 from the germline V gene are MNHEY and SVGAGI. CDR3 in amino acids: CASSYAQGANTGELFF. The CDR3 DNA reads as TGTGCCAGCAGTTACGCCCAGGGGGCTAACACCGGGGAGCTGTTTTTT.

This rearrangement joins TRBV4-1 to TRBJ1-2; D may be TRBD1 (5 bases). Trimming left V 1 base short and J 5 bases short, with 14 bases between. The CDR3 loop spans 15 amino acids. CDR1 is MGHRA and CDR2 is YSYEKL in the germline V gene. This CDR3 is CASSQVGVGGYGYTF. DNA of the CDR3: TGCGCCAGCAGCCAAGTAGGAGTCGGGGGTTATGGCTACACCTTC.

A single count supports this clone. The J gene is TRBJ2-3, the V gene TRBV30; D uncertain. This CDR3 region has 12 residues. V lost 1 base to trimming and J lost 3 bases, with 5 bases between them. The germline V gene encodes CDR1 GTSNPN and CDR2 SVGIG (reference sequence). In DNA, the CDR3 is TGTGCCTGGAGTGGCGTAACAGATACGCAGTATTTT. It translates to CAWSGVTDTQYF.

The chain carries TRBV5-6 and TRBJ2-2; D perhaps matches TRBD2 (5 bases). This CDR3 is 16 amino acids long. Germline CDR1 and CDR2: SGHDT and YYEEEE. V was clipped by 4 bases and J by 0 bases, with 13 bases between them. CDR3 sequence (DNA): TGTGCCAGCAGCCCCGGGTGGCGGGCGAACACCGGGGAGCTGTTTTTT. Its protein is CASSPGWRANTGELFF.

This chain uses TRBV7-9 with TRBJ2-3, with TRBD2 matching 10 bases. The J segment lost 3 bases and the V segment lost 1 base, leaving 7 bases of the junction unmatched. Germline V gene lookup returns CDR1 SEHNR and CDR2 FQNEAQ (reference sequence). The CDR3 runs 17 residues. The CDR3 loop is CASSLGLAGARTDTQYF. The DNA of the CDR3 is TGTGCCAGCAGCTTAGGTCTAGCGGGAGCCCGAACAGATACGCAGTATTTT.

The V gene is TRBV7-8, the J gene TRBJ2-6; D is perhaps TRBD1 (6 bases). The V gene lost 4 bases and the J gene lost 0 bases, with 13 bases spanning the gap. Germline V gene lookup returns CDR1 SGHVS and CDR2 FQNEAQ. CDR3 length: 17 amino acids. The CDR3 loop reads CASSSGVVGSGANVLTF. The CDR3 DNA reads TGTGCCAGCAGCTCAGGGGTAGTGGGCTCTGGGGCCAACGTCCTGACTTTC.

For the CDR3, the DNA is TGTGCCAGCAGTGAAGCCGCAGATACGCAGTATTTT. Translation gives CASSEAADTQYF. The chain is built from TRBV6-1 and TRBJ2-3, with D unresolved. The CDR3 length is 12 residues. From germline, CDR1 is MNHNS and CDR2 SASEGT. Trimming took off 0 bases at V and 4 bases at J, with 2 bases between the two ends.

This clone was seen a few times. V gene TRBV11-2 combines with J gene TRBJ2-5; 7 bases agree with TRBD2. The ends lost 4 bases at V and 4 bases at J; junction bases unmatched: 6. Germline V gene data show CDR1 as SGHAT and CDR2 as FQNNGV. The CDR3 runs to 14 residues. DNA for the CDR3: TGTGCCAGCAGCTCTCAACTAGCGACAGAGACCCAGTACTTC. Its protein is CASSSQLATETQYF. Combining the CDR3 with reference TRBV11-2 and TRBJ2-5 gives the whole variable domain EAGVAQSPRYKIIEKRQSVAFWCNPISGHATLYWYQQILGQGPKLLIQFQNNGVVDDSQLPKDRFSAERLKGVDSTLKIQPAKLEDSAVYLCASSSQLATETQYFGPGTRLLVL.

The rearrangement joins TRBV10-1 to TRBJ2-7; TRBD1 agrees at 10 bases. In germline, CDR1 is WNHNN, CDR2 SYGVQD (reference sequence). Germline trimming cut 6 bases from V and 5 bases from J; bases unmatched to any gene: 7. There are 14 residues in the CDR3. CDR3 coding DNA: TGCGCCAGCAGCCCCGGGACAGGGGATAACGAGCAGTACGTC. Its translation: CASSPGTGDNEQYV.

This clone has a handful of counts. The rearrangement uses TRBV7-8 and TRBJ2-7; TRBD2 matches at 10 bases. Germline CDR1 SGHVS, CDR2 FQNEAQ. Trimming cost V 5 bases and J 3 bases; bases outside gene matches: 10. CDR3 size: 16 residues. The CDR3 sequence: CASSDSLAGGFYEQYF. The CDR3 DNA reads as TGTGCCAGCAGCGATAGTTTAGCGGGAGGTTTCTACGAGCAGTACTTC.

The rearrangement links TRBV30 to TRBJ2-7; D is possibly TRBD2 (6 bases). Looked up from germline, CDR1 is GTSNPN and CDR2 is SVGIG (reference sequence). The CDR3 has 16 amino acids. V was trimmed by 0 bases and J by 0 bases, leaving 15 bases between them. The CDR3: CAWSVWGGVSSYEQYF. As DNA, the CDR3 is TGTGCCTGGAGTGTATGGGGCGGGGTAAGCTCCTACGAGCAGTACTTC. Supplemented by reference TRBV30 and TRBJ2-7, the full variable domain reads SQTIHQWPATLVQPVGSPLSLECTVEGTSNPNLYWYRQAAGRGLQLLFYSVGIGQISSEVPQNLSASRPQDRQFILSSKKLLLSDSGFYLCAWSVWGGVSSYEQYFGPGTRLTVT.

The chain recombines TRBV11-2 with TRBJ2-1, with 8 bases that match TRBD1. After removal of 7 bases from V and 7 bases from J, the junction contained 12 bases not matched to a gene. CDR1 and CDR2 from the germline V gene are SGHAT and FQNNGV. The CDR3 runs 15 residues. CDR3 sequence reads: CASTLLETGANEQFF. The CDR3 nucleotides read TGTGCCAGCACCCTACTAGAGACAGGGGCGAATGAGCAGTTCTTC.

This clone was recorded only once. The chain has TRBV5-6 and TRBJ2-3; 11 bases map to TRBD2. V gave up 4 bases and J gave up 4 bases; unmatched junction bases: 5. CDR3 length: 15 residues. In germline, CDR1 is SGHDT, CDR2 YYEEEE. Here the CDR3 reads CASSVSGGAPDTQYF. The CDR3 DNA reads as TGTGCCAGCAGCGTTAGCGGGGGGGCCCCAGATACGCAGTATTTT.

The rearrangement links TRBV2 to TRBJ1-2, with 8 nucleotides matching TRBD1. The J segment lost 7 bases and the V segment lost 7 bases, leaving 8 bases of the junction unmatched. Germline V gene data show CDR1 as SNHLY and CDR2 as FYNNEI. CDR3 length: 13 amino acids. CDR3 loop: CASKLGQGGGYTF. The CDR3, as DNA: TGTGCCAGCAAACTAGGACAGGGTGGTGGCTACACCTTC.

Only a few counts were recorded for this clone. The chain couples TRBV15 to TRBJ2-1; weak D call: TRBD2 (5 bases). The germline V and J ends were trimmed by 3 bases and 4 bases, with 13 bases remaining between them. The CDR3 length is 15 residues. Germline values: CDR1 LNHNV, CDR2 YYDKDF (reference sequence). DNA for the CDR3: TGTGCCACCAGCAGCCCCAAGCGGAATTACAATGAGCAGTTCTTC. Encoded protein: CATSSPKRNYNEQFF.

The chain links TRBV6-1 to TRBJ1-2; D perhaps matches TRBD1 (6 bases). CDR1 and CDR2 from the germline V gene are MNHNS and SASEGT. The CDR3 extends over 14 amino acids. V lost 2 bases to trimming and J lost 4 bases, with 11 bases between them. The CDR3 protein is CASSEQGIGYGYTF. CDR3 coding DNA: TGTGCCAGCAGTGAACAGGGGATTGGCTATGGCTACACCTTC.

A note on this clone: The sample carries other DNA sequences with the same CDR3. The chain is built from TRBV5-5 and TRBJ1-2, with D uncertain. This CDR3 region has 16 residues. Trimming removed 5 bases at V and 3 bases at J, with 20 bases between. The V gene's germline CDR1 is SGHKS and CDR2 YYEKEE (reference sequence). This CDR3 is CASRSGSSTPDYGYTF. CDR3 nucleotide sequence: TGTGCCAGCAGATCAGGAAGTTCCACCCCGGACTATGGCTACACCTTC.

With respect to this clone: Other DNA sequences in the same sample also yield this CDR3. The rearrangement links TRBV7-9 to TRBJ1-4, with D perhaps matching TRBD1 (6 bases). Trimming left V 6 bases short and J 7 bases short, with 18 bases between. The CDR3 loop spans 15 amino acids. The V gene's germline CDR1 is SEHNR and CDR2 FQNEAQ (reference sequence). CDR3 DNA sequence: TGTGCCAGCAGTGAAACAGGGAAGGGGATTGAAAAACTGTTTTTT. Translating gives CASSETGKGIEKLFF.

The rearrangement joins TRBV11-2 to TRBJ2-1; D possibly corresponds to TRBD2 (6 bases). The CDR3 is made up of 15 amino acids. V lost 5 bases to trimming and J lost 6 bases, with 17 bases between them. The germline CDR1 and CDR2 sequences are SGHAT and FQNNGV. CDR3 sequence reads: CASSHGVAASNEQFF. CDR3 nucleotide sequence: TGTGCCAGCAGCCACGGGGTAGCGGCCTCCAATGAGCAGTTCTTC.

This CDR3 is CASSLIQGREAFF. CDR3 nucleotides: TGTGCCAGCAGCTTAATCCAGGGCCGTGAAGCTTTCTTT. The gene calls are TRBV7-8 and TRBJ1-1; a possible D gene is TRBD1 (5 bases). Trimming removed 2 bases at V and 7 bases at J, with 11 bases between. Looked up from germline, CDR1 is SGHVS and CDR2 is FQNEAQ. This CDR3 has 13 amino acids.

About this clone itself: A read error may produce the germline difference seen at one junction end. The chain combines TRBV28 with TRBJ1-2; D is possibly TRBD1 (5 bases). CDR3 size: 13 residues. The germline gives CDR1 MDHEN, CDR2 SYDVKM. The CDR3, as DNA: TGTGCCAGCAGTTCTACCCGACAGTTACCAACCCTTTTC. Its protein is CASSSTRQLPTLF.

The V call is TRBV30, the J call TRBJ2-7, with 8 bases that match TRBD2. The CDR3 loop spans 14 amino acids. Germline values: CDR1 GTSNPN, CDR2 SVGIG (reference sequence). With V trimmed by 3 bases and J by 0 bases, 4 bases remained unmatched. The CDR3 spells CAWRLAVSSYEQYF. CDR3 nucleotide sequence: TGTGCCTGGAGACTAGCGGTGAGCTCCTACGAGCAGTACTTC.

The chain carries TRBV6-1 and TRBJ1-1, with 8 bases lining up with TRBD1. This CDR3 region has 14 residues. Trimming cost V 8 bases and J 6 bases; bases outside gene matches: 11. Germline V gene sequence: CDR1 MNHNS, CDR2 SASEGT. The CDR3: CASSTGGRTSEAFF. In DNA, the CDR3 is TGTGCCAGCTCCACAGGGGGAAGAACGTCTGAAGCTTTCTTT.

The chain combines TRBV9 with TRBJ1-4; a possible D gene is TRBD1 (6 bases). This CDR3 comprises 14 residues. V lost 4 bases and J 8 bases, leaving 15 bases between the germline ends. Germline V lookup: CDR1 SGDLS, CDR2 YYNGEE. CDR3 sequence: CASSFRGGDEKLFF. The CDR3, as DNA: TGTGCCAGCAGCTTCCGAGGGGGGGACGAAAAACTGTTTTTT.